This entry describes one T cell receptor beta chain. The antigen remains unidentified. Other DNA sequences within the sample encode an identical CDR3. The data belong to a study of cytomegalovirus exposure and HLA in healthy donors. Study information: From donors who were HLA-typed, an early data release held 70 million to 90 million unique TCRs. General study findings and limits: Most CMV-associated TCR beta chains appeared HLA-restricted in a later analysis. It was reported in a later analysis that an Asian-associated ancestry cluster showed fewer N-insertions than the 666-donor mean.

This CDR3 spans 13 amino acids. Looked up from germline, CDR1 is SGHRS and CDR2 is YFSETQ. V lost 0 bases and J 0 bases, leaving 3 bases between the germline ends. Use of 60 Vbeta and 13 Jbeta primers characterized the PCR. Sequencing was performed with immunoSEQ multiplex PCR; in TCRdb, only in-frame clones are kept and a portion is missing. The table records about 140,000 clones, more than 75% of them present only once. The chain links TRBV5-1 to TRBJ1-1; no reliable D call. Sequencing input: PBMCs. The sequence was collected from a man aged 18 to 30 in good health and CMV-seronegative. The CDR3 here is CASSLALNTEAFF. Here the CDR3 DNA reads TGCGCCAGCAGCTTGGCATTGAACACTGAAGCTTTCTTT.